The 25 T cell receptor beta chains below all came from one sample that was sequenced in a study of T cell responses to AZD1222 COVID-19 vaccine. Clones were sequenced by immunoSEQ multiplex PCR, and TCRdb holds only the in-frame ones, with some missing. The table includes 140,000 to 150,000 clones, under 95% detected once. The starting material was peripheral blood, obtained on day 0 of AZD1222 vaccination. Source of these receptors: an adult in good health.

The rearrangement links TRBV6-2 or TRBV6-3 to TRBJ1-2, with D perhaps TRBD1 (5 bases). From germline, CDR1 is MNHEY and CDR2 SVGEGT. The CDR3 contains 16 residues. V lost 4 bases to trimming and J lost 4 bases, with 19 bases between them. CDR3 DNA sequence: TGTGCCAGCAGTTCGCCGGGACTCCTATCGAGCTATGGCTACACCTTC. This codes for CASSSPGLLSSYGYTF.

To note about this clone: At one end, the junction sequence differs from germline, possibly due to a read error. The gene calls are TRBV7-7 and TRBJ2-5; tentatively, D is TRBD2 (5 bases). Germline CDR1 SSHAT, CDR2 FNYEAQ (reference sequence). The CDR3 is made up of 15 amino acids. The CDR3 DNA reads as TGTGCTAGCAGCCCCTCCGGGATTGCTGGGGAGACCCAGTACTTC. Encoded protein: CASSPSGIAGETQYF.

This chain uses TRBV27 with TRBJ2-5; weak D call: TRBD2 (7 bases). This CDR3 comprises 14 residues. Germline V CDR1 and CDR2: MNHEY, SMNVEV (reference sequence). Trimming left V 8 bases short and J 5 bases short, with 18 bases between. DNA for the CDR3: TGTGCCAGCGGGTACTCAGGGGAGGGGGAGACCCAGTACTTC. This gives the protein CASGYSGEGETQYF.

This chain links TRBV3-1 (or the pseudogene TRBV3-2) with TRBJ2-3; 8 bases fit TRBD1. The germline V gene encodes CDR1 LGHDT and CDR2 YNNKEL (reference sequence). Trimming took 3 bases from V and 6 from J; bases not matched to a gene: 20. CDR3 length equals 19 residues. CDR3 sequence (DNA): TGTGCCAGCAGCCAGCGGGACAGGAGGCCTCAACCAAAACAGGATACGCAGTATTTT. Translation: CASSQRDRRPQPKQDTQYF.

The rearrangement joins TRBV29-1 to TRBJ2-2; a possible D gene is TRBD1 (5 bases). The CDR3 runs to 13 residues. The germline V gene encodes CDR1 SQVTM and CDR2 ANQGSEA. Trimming took off 3 bases at V and 7 bases at J, with 12 bases between the two ends. CDR3 loop: CSVDRVSGGELFF. In nucleotides, the CDR3 is TGCAGCGTTGACAGGGTGTCTGGCGGGGAGCTGTTTTTT.

This chain joins TRBV5-6 and TRBJ2-2, with 8 bases aligning to TRBD1. The germline V gene encodes CDR1 SGHDT and CDR2 YYEEEE. V dropped 0 bases and J dropped 0; count of bases not matched to a gene: 10. The CDR3 length is 19 residues. CDR3 nucleotides: TGTGCCAGCAGCTTGGGGACCGGACAGGGACCAACGAACACCGGGGAGCTGTTTTTT. This gives the protein CASSLGTGQGPTNTGELFF.

Note on this clone: The sample carries other DNA sequences with the same CDR3. This chain links TRBV28 with TRBJ2-5; possibly TRBD1 for D (6 bases). V lost 4 bases and J 1 base, leaving 10 bases between the germline ends. The CDR3 length is 14 residues. Looked up from germline, CDR1 is MDHEN and CDR2 is SYDVKM. The CDR3 nucleotides read TGTGCCAGCAGTTCTGGACAGATCCAAGAGACCCAGTACTTC. This sequence encodes CASSSGQIQETQYF.

The genes are TRBV5-1 and TRBJ2-3; no definite D call. The germline CDR1 and CDR2 sequences are SGHRS and YFSETQ. Trimming removed 0 bases at V and 9 bases at J, with 14 bases between. The CDR3 is 14 amino acids. The CDR3 loop reads CASSLAGDSETQYF. CDR3 in DNA: TGCGCCAGCAGCTTGGCCGGAGACTCGGAGACGCAGTATTTT.

The chain carries TRBV7-9 and TRBJ1-6; a weak D match, TRBD1 (6 bases). Looked up from germline, CDR1 is SEHNR and CDR2 is FQNEAQ (reference sequence). The CDR3 length is 15 residues. V was trimmed by 6 bases and J by 9 bases, leaving 18 bases between them. DNA for the CDR3: TGTGCCAGCAGACTTAGCACAGGGTTGACTTCACCCCTCCACTTT. Translating gives CASRLSTGLTSPLHF.

V gene TRBV5-1 combines with J gene TRBJ1-5, with a possible D match to TRBD1 (5 bases). V was shortened by 2 bases and J by 6 bases, with 9 bases between the two germline ends. The germline gives CDR1 SGHRS, CDR2 YFSETQ. The CDR3 is 13 amino acids. The CDR3 spells CASSFGAGQPQHF. CDR3 DNA sequence: TGCGCCAGCAGCTTTGGGGCGGGTCAGCCCCAGCATTTT.

This rearrangement joins TRBV29-1 to TRBJ2-2; D ambiguous. CDR3 length: 11 amino acids. V was pared by 2 bases and J by 6 bases, with 4 bases between. The V gene's germline CDR1 is SQVTM and CDR2 ANQGSEA. Written as DNA, the CDR3 is TGCAGCGTTGAAACCCCCGGGGAGCTGTTTTTT. This codes for CSVETPGELFF.

The J gene is TRBJ1-4, the V gene TRBV20-1; a weak D match, TRBD1 (5 bases). The CDR3 is made up of 11 amino acids. Trimming shortened V by 3 bases and J by 8 bases, and 7 bases separated the two germline ends. In germline, CDR1 is DFQATT, CDR2 SNEGSKA (reference sequence). The CDR3 here is CSASWGEKLFF. As DNA, the CDR3 is TGCAGTGCTAGTTGGGGGGAAAAACTGTTTTTT.

The chain uses TRBV7-9 and TRBJ2-1; 8 bases match TRBD2. This CDR3 contains 15 residues. Germline V gene sequence: CDR1 SEHNR, CDR2 FQNEAQ (reference sequence). V trimming: 1 base; J trimming: 9 bases; junction bases outside the gene matches: 8. CDR3 residues: CASSLVGAGGTEQFF. Written as DNA, the CDR3 is TGTGCCAGCAGCTTAGTTGGCGCGGGAGGTACTGAGCAGTTCTTC.

This chain connects TRBV28 to TRBJ2-3; D may be TRBD2 (5 bases). With 2 bases removed from V and 6 bases from J, the gap between germline ends came to 24 bases. The CDR3 runs 18 residues. The germline CDR1 and CDR2 sequences are MDHEN and SYDVKM. The chain's CDR3 is CASSLTLFRGSVSDTQYF. The CDR3 bases are TGTGCCAGCAGTTTAACCCTTTTTAGAGGGAGCGTCTCGGATACGCAGTATTTT.

This clone was seen a single time. The V call is TRBV12-3 or TRBV12-4, the J call TRBJ2-5; TRBD2 is a possible D gene (6 bases). The CDR3 loop spans 13 amino acids. The V end lost 0 bases, the J end lost 4 bases, and 6 bases lay between the germline ends. The CDR3 loop reads CASSLAGGETQYF. In nucleotides, the CDR3 is TGTGCCAGCAGTTTAGCGGGGGGAGAGACCCAGTACTTC.

The DNA for the CDR3 is TGTGCCAGCTTCGTCTCCGGATACACCGGGGAGCTGTTTTTT. This gives the protein CASFVSGYTGELFF. This chain joins TRBV6-6 and TRBJ2-2; D gene ambiguous. Germline CDR1 is MNHNY and CDR2 is SVGAGI (reference sequence). This CDR3 comprises 14 residues. Trimming removed 8 bases from V and 3 bases from J, with 13 bases in between.

The J gene is TRBJ1-5, the V gene TRBV7-8, with D unresolved. The V gene's germline CDR1 is SGHVS and CDR2 FQNEAQ. V was shortened by 6 bases and J by 4 bases, with 10 bases between the two germline ends. The CDR3 has 13 residues. The DNA of the CDR3 is TGTGCCAGCAGTAGAATCGGTAATCAGCCCCAGCATTTT. It specifies CASSRIGNQPQHF.

The V and J genes are TRBV14 and TRBJ2-2; perhaps D is TRBD1 or TRBD2 (6 bases each). The length of the CDR3 is 14 residues. V lost 4 bases to trimming and J lost 7 bases, with 13 bases between them. CDR1 is SGHDN, CDR2 FVKESK, per germline. The CDR3 region has the DNA TGTGCCAGCAGCCGCGGGACACCCCGCGGGGAGCTGTTTTTT. Its translation: CASSRGTPRGELFF.

CDR3 amino acids: CASSDPREPKGTEAFF. The CDR3 DNA sequence: TGTGCCAGCAGTGACCCGCGGGAGCCCAAGGGGACTGAAGCTTTCTTT. This chain connects TRBV6-1 to TRBJ1-1; maybe TRBD1 (5 bases). Looked up from germline, CDR1 is MNHNS and CDR2 is SASEGT. The CDR3 length is 16 residues. Trimming took off 3 bases at V and 5 bases at J, with 19 bases between the two ends.

V usage is TRBV28 and J usage is TRBJ1-2, with 12 bases aligning to TRBD1. This CDR3 spans 13 amino acids. Per the germline V gene, CDR1 is MDHEN and CDR2 is SYDVKM. V shed 8 bases and J 8 bases; nucleotides not matched to a gene: 6. This chain's CDR3 is CASAGTGGKGYTF. For the CDR3, the DNA is TGTGCCAGCGCCGGGACAGGGGGCAAGGGCTACACCTTC.

This chain connects TRBV5-6 to TRBJ2-3, with a tentative D call TRBD2 (6 bases). Looked up from germline, CDR1 is SGHDT and CDR2 is YYEEEE. Trimming stripped 1 base from V and 2 bases from J, with 14 bases between. The CDR3 runs to 16 residues. The CDR3 here is CASSLWGVQYTDTQYF. The CDR3 DNA is TGTGCCAGCAGCTTGTGGGGGGTACAGTACACAGATACGCAGTATTTT.

The rearrangement uses TRBV15 and TRBJ1-5, with D possibly matching TRBD1 (5 bases). The V and J ends lost 0 bases and 7 bases respectively, with 13 bases between them. Germline V lookup: CDR1 LNHNV, CDR2 YYDKDF (reference sequence). The length of the CDR3 is 15 residues. CDR3 loop: CATSRDWGGGQPQHF. CDR3 in DNA: TGTGCCACCAGCAGAGATTGGGGGGGAGGACAGCCCCAGCATTTT.

This chain connects TRBV27 to TRBJ1-2; D remains unclear. The ends were cut back, 0 bases at V and 3 bases at J, with 11 bases in the middle. The CDR3 spans 15 residues. Germline lookup yields CDR1 MNHEY and CDR2 SMNVEV (reference sequence). This CDR3 is CASSLSYTHYYGYTF. CDR3 bases: TGTGCCAGCAGTTTATCATATACGCACTACTATGGCTACACCTTC.

This clone appeared many times. The chain combines TRBV5-5 with TRBJ1-2; D remains unclear. Germline lookup yields CDR1 SGHKS and CDR2 YYEKEE (reference sequence). V was shortened by 1 base and J by 8 bases, with 15 bases between the two germline ends. This CDR3 contains 14 residues. CDR3 sequence reads: CASSLNSFVSGYTF. For the CDR3, the DNA is TGTGCCAGCAGCTTGAACAGTTTTGTTTCCGGCTACACCTTC.

The V call is TRBV5-4, the J call TRBJ2-3; 8 positions agree with TRBD2. Per the germline V gene, CDR1 is SGHNT and CDR2 is YYREEE (reference sequence). This CDR3 contains 16 residues. V shed 5 bases, J shed 2 bases, and the junction held 10 bases outside the gene matches. CDR3 loop: CASSHAGTRTTDTQYF. DNA for the CDR3: TGTGCCAGCAGTCACGCTGGGACTAGGACCACAGATACGCAGTATTTT.